Listed here are 20 T cell receptor beta chains from one sample, sequenced in a study of beta chain features in type 1 diabetes. The isolated RNA, all of it, was reverse transcribed, so expressed TCRB transcripts were what got sequenced. Here immunoSEQ multiplex PCR was the method, and the copy in TCRdb shows in-frame clones only, minus some. The table lists hundreds of thousands of clones, roughly a sixth of them singletons. Sequenced sample: naive CD4+ T cells from blood. The receptors were sampled from a man between 18 and 29 years old in good health.

The chain uses TRBV7-2 and TRBJ2-3; TRBD2 might be the D (6 bases). This CDR3 region has 15 residues. Germline CDR1 is SGHTA and CDR2 is FQGNSA. V was pared by 1 base and J by 4 bases, with 12 bases between. In DNA, the CDR3 is TGTGCCAGCAGCTTAGGGGACGGGGGAGCAGATACGCAGTATTTT. Protein product: CASSLGDGGADTQYF.

Only a few counts were recorded for this clone. The CDR3 protein is CASSLEGGSWYEQYF. CDR3 DNA: TGTGCCAGCAGCTTGGAGGGCGGGAGCTGGTACGAGCAGTACTTC. The gene calls are TRBV5-4 and TRBJ2-7; 7 bases match TRBD2. This CDR3 is 15 amino acids long. Germline CDR1 and CDR2: SGHNT and YYREEE (reference sequence). Trimming removed 0 bases from V and 4 bases from J; junction bases left unmatched: 7.

This sequence joins TRBV7-6 and TRBJ2-5; possible D gene TRBD1, 5 bases. Trimming removed 5 bases from V and 5 bases from J, with 18 bases in between. CDR1 and CDR2 from the germline V gene are SGHVS and FNYEAQ. This CDR3 contains 15 residues. CDR3 residues: CASSPNSGYSETQYF. CDR3 DNA sequence: TGTGCCAGCAGCCCTAACTCAGGGTATTCGGAGACCCAGTACTTC.

In its sample, this clone was seen a few times. The chain recombines TRBV7-2 with TRBJ1-5; maybe TRBD1 (5 bases). This CDR3 has 17 residues. The V gene's germline CDR1 is SGHTA and CDR2 FQGNSA. V was pared by 3 bases and J by 6 bases, with 21 bases between. CDR3 protein: CASSFPPGRGNGQPQHF. The CDR3 bases are TGTGCCAGCAGCTTTCCCCCAGGGCGGGGGAATGGTCAGCCCCAGCATTTT.

This clone was detected only a few times. This chain connects TRBV4-1 to TRBJ1-5, with TRBD1 matching 9 bases. The CDR3 length is 16 residues. J gave up 6 bases and V 4 bases, and 10 bases lay outside the gene matches. Germline lookup yields CDR1 MGHRA and CDR2 YSYEKL. The DNA of the CDR3 is TGCGCCAGCAGCCGAGCCGGGACAGGGAGCGGTCAGCCCCAGCATTTT. The encoded protein is CASSRAGTGSGQPQHF.

The chain uses TRBV18 and TRBJ2-6; 8 nucleotides match TRBD2. The CDR3 has 17 residues. The V and J ends lost 2 bases and 3 bases, in that order; junction bases with no gene match: 6. Germline V lookup: CDR1 KGHSH, CDR2 LQKENI. The CDR3 DNA sequence: TGTGCCAGCTCACCAAAAAGCGGGGGAGATGGGGCCAACGTCCTGACTTTC. Amino acid sequence: CASSPKSGGDGANVLTF.

Comments on this clone: A junction end diverges from the germline sequence, so it may reflect a read error. The chain has TRBV14 and TRBJ1-1, with D perhaps matching TRBD1 (6 bases). There are 16 residues in the CDR3. In germline, CDR1 is SGHDN, CDR2 FVKESK. The CDR3, as DNA: TGTGCCAGCAGTCAAGTTTCAATCAGGGGACCAACTGAAGCTTTCTTT. Translated, it gives CASSQVSIRGPTEAFF. Full variable domain (remainder filled in from reference TRBV14 and TRBJ1-1): EAGVTQFPSHSVIEKGQTVTLRCDPISGHDNLYWYRRVMGKEIKFLLHFVKESKQDESGMPNNRFLAERTGGTYSTLKVQPAELEDSGVYFCASSQVSIRGPTEAFFGQGTRLTVV.

This clone has only a few counts. The chain uses TRBV5-1 and TRBJ2-7; 9 bases match TRBD2. V lost 7 bases and J lost 4; bases outside the gene matches: 9. Germline assignment: CDR1 SGHRS and CDR2 YFSETQ. The CDR3 length is 14 residues. CDR3 sequence: CASRRGTSLYEQYF. The DNA for the CDR3 is TGCGCCAGCCGCCGAGGGACTAGCCTGTACGAGCAGTACTTC.

This sequence joins TRBV9 and TRBJ2-5; D assignment may be TRBD1 or TRBD2 (5 bases each). V shed 0 bases and J shed 7 bases, with 16 bases lying between them. CDR1 and CDR2 (germline): SGDLS, YYNGEE. CDR3 size: 15 residues. CDR3 DNA sequence: TGTGCCAGCAGCGTAGCCGAGGGGACCTCAGGGACCCAGTACTTC. Protein product: CASSVAEGTSGTQYF.

The J gene is TRBJ2-1, the V gene TRBV7-2, with 8 bases identical to TRBD2. The germline V gene has CDR1 SGHTA and CDR2 FQGNSA. The CDR3 is made up of 15 amino acids. Trimming removed 5 bases from V and 7 bases from J; junction bases left unmatched: 10. Here the CDR3 DNA reads TGTGCCAGCAGCGCGGGACTAGGCCCGGGGAATGAGCAGTTCTTC. Its translation is CASSAGLGPGNEQFF.

The V call is TRBV18, the J call TRBJ2-1; D ambiguous. The germline V gene encodes CDR1 KGHSH and CDR2 LQKENI. The CDR3 has 15 amino acids. Between the trimmed V and J ends, which lost 3 bases and 2 bases, there was a span of 11 bases. CDR3 sequence: CASSPNAGPYNEQFF. The CDR3 coding sequence is TGTGCCAGCTCACCGAACGCCGGACCCTACAATGAGCAGTTCTTC. Full variable domain (rest looked up from reference TRBV18 and TRBJ2-1): NAGVMQNPRHLVRRRGQEARLRCSPMKGHSHVYWYRQLPEEGLKFMVYLQKENIIDESGMPKERFSAEFPKEGPSILRIQQVVRGDSAAYFCASSPNAGPYNEQFFGPGTRLTVL.

In its sample, this clone was seen a few times. The chain links TRBV5-4 to TRBJ2-7; the match to TRBD1 covers 10 bases. Germline V gene sequence: CDR1 SGHNT, CDR2 YYREEE (reference sequence). V lost 5 bases, J lost 5 bases, and 7 bases stayed unmatched. The CDR3 consists of 14 residues. CDR3 bases: TGTGCCAGCAGGGGGGACAGGGGAACAAACGAGCAGTACTTC. Amino acids: CASRGDRGTNEQYF.

The genes are TRBV15 and TRBJ1-4; no clear D. The germline CDR1 and CDR2 sequences are LNHNV and YYDKDF (reference sequence). With 8 bases removed from V and 3 bases from J, the gap between germline ends came to 10 bases. This CDR3 is built from 13 residues. The CDR3: CATAVSSNEKLFF. The CDR3 nucleotides read TGTGCCACCGCCGTTTCGTCTAATGAAAAACTGTTTTTT.

The V call is TRBV4-2, the J call TRBJ1-1; TRBD1 matches 10 bases. CDR3 length: 15 amino acids. V gave up 4 bases and J gave up 11 bases; unmatched junction bases: 13. The germline gives CDR1 LGHNA, CDR2 YNFKEQ. This CDR3 reads CASSPDTRQGAGAFF. The CDR3 nucleotides read TGTGCCAGCAGCCCAGATACCAGACAGGGGGCCGGGGCTTTCTTT.

The rearrangement uses TRBV7-6 and TRBJ2-2; D is unclear. The CDR3 spans 14 residues. The germline V and J ends were trimmed by 3 bases and 3 bases, with 8 bases remaining between them. Germline CDR1 is SGHVS and CDR2 is FNYEAQ. As DNA, the CDR3 is TGTGCCAGCAGCTTTCCTAGGGACACCGGGGAGCTGTTTTTT. It is translated as CASSFPRDTGELFF.

This chain joins TRBV7-3 and TRBJ1-1; TRBD1 matches at 10 bases. Germline trimming cut 4 bases from V and 5 bases from J; bases unmatched to any gene: 4. The length of the CDR3 is 14 residues. Germline V gene lookup returns CDR1 SGHTA and CDR2 FQGTGA. Written as DNA, the CDR3 is TGTGCCAGCAGCTCGACAGGGGGCTGGACTGAAGCTTTCTTT. This translates into CASSSTGGWTEAFF.

This clone has only a few counts. The CDR3 sequence is CAITSGVAGANVLTF. DNA of the CDR3: TGTGCCATCACATCGGGGGTCGCTGGGGCCAACGTCCTGACTTTC. V and J are TRBV10-3 and TRBJ2-6; a possible D gene is TRBD2 (6 bases). Germline V gene lookup returns CDR1 ENHRY and CDR2 SYGVKD. The CDR3 runs 15 residues. Trimming removed 7 bases from V and 2 bases from J, with 12 bases in between.

The rearrangement links TRBV10-3 to TRBJ2-7; 7 nucleotides agree with TRBD1. Germline loops: CDR1 ENHRY, CDR2 SYGVKD. J gave up 2 bases and V 2 bases, and 3 bases lay outside the gene matches. CDR3 size: 14 residues. This chain's CDR3 is CAISETGTAYEQYF. Written as DNA, the CDR3 is TGTGCCATCAGTGAGACAGGGACAGCCTACGAGCAGTACTTC.

This clone was picked up a small number of times. The V and J genes are TRBV5-4 and TRBJ2-4; D might be TRBD2 (6 bases). CDR1 and CDR2 from the germline V gene are SGHNT and YYREEE (reference sequence). CDR3 length equals 15 residues. V was shortened by 1 base and J by 4 bases, with 12 bases between the two germline ends. The CDR3 is CASSLWASAKNIQYF. The CDR3 DNA reads TGTGCCAGCAGCTTGTGGGCTAGCGCTAAAAACATTCAGTACTTC. Full variable domain (missing parts from reference TRBV5-4 and TRBJ2-4): ETGVTQSPTHLIKTRGQQVTLRCSSQSGHNTVSWYQQALGQGPQFIFQYYREEENGRGNFPPRFSGLQFPNYSSELNVNALELDDSALYLCASSLWASAKNIQYFGAGTRLSVL.

In this sample, this clone turned up a few times. The chain couples TRBV27 to TRBJ2-7; 10 nucleotides match TRBD2. With 6 bases clipped from V and 3 bases from J, the junction kept 11 bases outside the gene matches. The CDR3 consists of 16 residues. In germline, CDR1 is MNHEY, CDR2 SMNVEV (reference sequence). CDR3 in amino acids: CASRPYLAGVGYEQYF. CDR3 nucleotide sequence: TGTGCCAGCAGACCTTACCTAGCGGGAGTTGGCTACGAGCAGTACTTC.